The rows below give T cell receptor beta chains drawn from one sample of a study of blood T cell repertoires in COVID-19. Assay used: immunoSEQ multiplex PCR; TCRdb lists only in-frame clones, some missing. Among over 35,000 clones, about 82% were seen once, and the ten largest hold around an eighth. Sequenced sample: peripheral blood. The receptors here all came from a human donor in a cohort sampled during active COVID-19. The CDR3 runs from the conserved cysteine through the conserved F or W. D genes are given only for firm matches. Not every row has a clone size; where given, it reads once, few, many or a size class.

cdr3_nt,cdr3_aa,clone_size,j_call,d_call,v_call
TGTGCCAGCTCACCCCTAGGACAGGGGTCGACCTACAATGAGCAGTTCTTC,CASSPLGQGSTYNEQFF,-,TRBJ2-1,TRBD1,TRBV18
TGTGCCAGCAGCTCTACAGGGGGCAACTATGGCTACACCTTC,CASSSTGGNYGYTF,-,TRBJ1-2,TRBD1,TRBV7-2
TGTGCCAGCAGCTTAGGCAGGGGTGAAAAACTGTTTTTT,CASSLGRGEKLFF,-,TRBJ1-4,-,TRBV7-2
TGTGCCAGCAGTGCCCCGGGAGCCAACGCCTTCACAGATACGCAGTATTTT,CASSAPGANAFTDTQYF,few,TRBJ2-3,-,TRBV27
TGTGCCAGCAGCCAAGAGGCGGGAGTCCTATATGGCTACACCTTC,CASSQEAGVLYGYTF,few,TRBJ1-2,-,TRBV4-2
TGTGCCAGCAGCTTAAACACAGGGGGCAACGAGCAGTACTTC,CASSLNTGGNEQYF,-,TRBJ2-7,TRBD1,TRBV7-2
TGTGCCAGCAGCGACAGGTTTTGGGACACTGAAGCTTTCTTT,CASSDRFWDTEAFF,-,TRBJ1-1,-,TRBV5-5
TGTGCCAGCAGCCCCCCCCGGGGGGGAGCTAACACTGAAGCTTTCTTT,CASSPPRGGANTEAFF,-,TRBJ1-1,-,TRBV11-3
TGCGCCAGCAGCCAAGATCGGGGGACGGATGAAGATCCCCTCCACTTT,CASSQDRGTDEDPLHF,-,TRBJ1-6,-,TRBV4-3
TGTGCTAGTGGATTACAGCTCACAGATACGCAGTATTTT,CASGLQLTDTQYF,-,TRBJ2-3,-,TRBV12-5
TGTGCCAGCTCACCACCGACCGGACTTAAGGGAGAGCAGTACTTC,CASSPPTGLKGEQYF,-,TRBJ2-7,-,TRBV18
TGTGCCAGCTCACCAGAGACAGGAGGGGCCAACGTCCTGACTTTC,CASSPETGGANVLTF,-,TRBJ2-6,-,TRBV18
TGTGCCAGCAGCTGGGGACTAGCAACAGATACGCAGTATTTT,CASSWGLATDTQYF,-,TRBJ2-3,TRBD2,TRBV7-3
TGTGCCAGCAGTTACCTGGCGGGTACACAGAATGAGCAGTTCTTC,CASSYLAGTQNEQFF,-,TRBJ2-1,-,TRBV6-5
TGCGCCAGCAGCTTGTTACCAGATCAGCCCCAGCATTTT,CASSLLPDQPQHF,-,TRBJ1-5,-,TRBV5-1
TGTGCCACCAGTGACTACACAGATACGCAGTATTTT,CATSDYTDTQYF,-,TRBJ2-3,-,TRBV24-1
TGTGCCTGGAACACGGGGGGTCTGGAGACCCAGTACTTC,CAWNTGGLETQYF,-,TRBJ2-5,TRBD2,TRBV30
TGTGCCAGCAGCCGCATGGGACTTTTAACGCATGGCTACACCTTC,CASSRMGLLTHGYTF,-,TRBJ1-2,-,TRBV7-9
TGTGCCACCAGCGAGGGATGGGTTCGCGAGCAGTACTTC,CATSEGWVREQYF,-,TRBJ2-7,-,TRBV15
TGTGCCAGCAGTTACCCCTACAGGGGTGGTGGCTACACCTTC,CASSYPYRGGGYTF,-,TRBJ1-2,TRBD1,TRBV6-2/TRBV6-3
TGTGCCAGCAGTTACGCGGGGGGCTCCTACAATGAGCAGTTCTTC,CASSYAGGSYNEQFF,-,TRBJ2-1,TRBD2,TRBV6-6
TGTGCCAGCAGCTCCCTCCCTATTAGAAACTATGGCTACACCTTC,CASSSLPIRNYGYTF,-,TRBJ1-2,-,TRBV7-2
TGTGCCAGCAGCGTTACAGGGGGCGGTGGCTACACCTTC,CASSVTGGGGYTF,-,TRBJ1-2,TRBD1,TRBV28
TGTGCCAGCAAAGGGGGACTAGCGGGGAACACCGGGGAGCTGTTTTTT,CASKGGLAGNTGELFF,-,TRBJ2-2,TRBD2,TRBV2
TGCGCCAGCAGCCAAGATCAGGGCAGTACCGGGGAGCTGTTTTTT,CASSQDQGSTGELFF,-,TRBJ2-2,-,TRBV4-3
TGTGCCAGTAGTATTGCAGCGGGGAACACAGATACGCAGTATTTT,CASSIAAGNTDTQYF,few,TRBJ2-3,TRBD2,TRBV19
TGTGCCAGCTCACACACTCTAGCGGGGGACAACAATGAGCAGTTCTTC,CASSHTLAGDNNEQFF,-,TRBJ2-1,TRBD2,TRBV18
TGTGCCACCCAATCGGGGGTCCCCAATATCCTGGAGACCCAGTACTTC,CATQSGVPNILETQYF,-,TRBJ2-5,-,TRBV24-1